This entry lists 28 T cell receptor beta chains sequenced from one sample in a study of blood T cell repertoires in COVID-19. Assay used: immunoSEQ multiplex PCR; TCRdb lists only in-frame clones, some missing. The repertoire consists of roughly 260,000 clones, with around 87% occurring once and the leading ten covering less than 3%. Sequenced sample: peripheral blood. The receptor set was obtained from a woman in her forties or fifties with acute or convalescent COVID-19.

The V and J genes are TRBV7-3 and TRBJ2-1; 11 bases align to TRBD2. This CDR3 is 16 amino acids long. The germline gives CDR1 SGHTA, CDR2 FQGTGA. With V trimmed by 3 bases and J by 0 bases, 1 base remained unmatched. The CDR3 sequence is CASSFGLAGSYNEQFF. The DNA for the CDR3 is TGTGCCAGCAGCTTCGGACTAGCGGGCTCCTACAATGAGCAGTTCTTC.

The chain recombines TRBV24-1 with TRBJ2-1; 9 bases agree with TRBD1. Germline trimming cut 3 bases from V and 0 bases from J; bases unmatched to any gene: 8. From germline, CDR1 is KGHDR and CDR2 SFDVKD. The CDR3 is made up of 18 amino acids. The CDR3 reads CATSDINPGQGSYNEQFF. Written as DNA, the CDR3 is TGTGCCACCAGTGATATTAATCCGGGACAGGGCTCCTACAATGAGCAGTTCTTC.

The chain combines TRBV27 with TRBJ2-3; 9 nucleotides agree with TRBD2. The trim removed 6 bases at V and 4 bases at J, leaving 8 bases unmatched. This CDR3 has 15 residues. Germline-derived CDR1 and CDR2 are MNHEY and SMNVEV (reference sequence). The CDR3 nucleotides are TGTGCCAGCAGGAGGGCGGGAGGGATGGCAGATACGCAGTATTTT. Encoded protein: CASRRAGGMADTQYF.

This clone turned up a few times. The chain is built from TRBV29-1 and TRBJ2-1, with D perhaps matching TRBD2 (5 bases). The CDR3 consists of 12 residues. V dropped 3 bases and J dropped 9 bases, with 12 bases sitting between them. Germline lookup yields CDR1 SQVTM and CDR2 ANQGSEA. CDR3 amino acids: CSVETSGTEQFF. CDR3 bases: TGCAGCGTTGAGACCAGCGGTACTGAGCAGTTCTTC.

V gene TRBV7-9 combines with J gene TRBJ2-2; no clear D. This CDR3 has 15 amino acids. The V and J ends lost 5 bases and 4 bases respectively, with 14 bases between them. Germline CDR1 is SEHNR and CDR2 is FQNEAQ (reference sequence). CDR3 DNA: TGTGCCAGCAGCCCTAGAGTGGTCGCCACCGGGGAGCTGTTTTTT. This codes for CASSPRVVATGELFF.

This clone was detected only once. V and J are TRBV7-3 and TRBJ2-1, with 10 bases that match TRBD1. The CDR3 is made up of 16 amino acids. The V gene's germline CDR1 is SGHTA and CDR2 FQGTGA. With V trimmed by 5 bases and J by 9 bases, 13 bases remained unmatched. In nucleotides, the CDR3 is TGTGCCAGCAGCCTCGACCCTGGGACAGGGGTGCGTGAGCAGTTCTTC. This codes for CASSLDPGTGVREQFF. Filled out from reference TRBV7-3 and TRBJ2-1, the complete variable domain reads GAGVSQTPSNKVTEKGKYVELRCDPISGHTALYWYRQSLGQGPEFLIYFQGTGAADDSGLPNDRFFAVRPEGSVSTLKIQRTERGDSAVYLCASSLDPGTGVREQFFGPGTRLTVL.

V and J are TRBV29-1 and TRBJ1-2; D call uncertain. V was pared by 1 base and J by 4 bases, with 7 bases between. This CDR3 contains 12 residues. Germline assignment: CDR1 SQVTM and CDR2 ANQGSEA. The CDR3 DNA is TGCAGCGTTGAAGTCCTAGTCTATGGCTACACCTTC. It translates to CSVEVLVYGYTF. Using reference TRBV29-1 and TRBJ1-2 for the parts outside the CDR3, the full variable domain is SAVISQKPSRDICQRGTSLTIQCQVDSQVTMMFWYRQQPGQSLTLIATANQGSEATYESGFVIDKFPISRPNLTFSTLTVSNMSPEDSSIYLCSVEVLVYGYTFGSGTRLTVV.

The rearrangement joins TRBV6-5 to TRBJ1-6; 10 bases align to TRBD1. V shed 0 bases, J shed 8 bases, and the junction held 1 base outside the gene matches. The CDR3 runs 15 residues. Germline V gene data show CDR1 as MNHEY and CDR2 as SVGAGI. In DNA form, the CDR3 reads TGTGCCAGCAGTTACTCGGGGACAGGGGATTCACCCCTCCACTTT. Translated: CASSYSGTGDSPLHF.

The chain combines TRBV6-5 with TRBJ1-1, with D uncertain. From germline, CDR1 is MNHEY and CDR2 SVGAGI. V was pared by 0 bases and J by 2 bases, with 13 bases between. CDR3 length: 16 residues. The CDR3 region is CASSYSSVRFNTEAFF. CDR3 coding DNA: TGTGCCAGCAGTTACTCGTCGGTCAGGTTTAACACTGAAGCTTTCTTT.

In its sample, this clone was seen once. Other nucleotide sequences from this sample produce the same CDR3. V and J are TRBV7-9 and TRBJ2-6; unclear D gene. CDR1 and CDR2 (germline): SEHNR, FQNEAQ (reference sequence). This CDR3 is 15 amino acids long. Between the trimmed V and J ends, which lost 3 bases and 1 base, there was a span of 7 bases. Here the CDR3 reads CASSLRISGANVLTF. CDR3 in DNA: TGTGCCAGCAGCTTGAGGATTTCTGGGGCCAACGTCCTGACTTTC.

The chain recombines TRBV21-1 with TRBJ2-1; the table's D gene call, TRBD2, was not cross checked with the DNA. TRBV21-1 is a pseudogene segment. The CDR3 runs 14 residues. The CDR3 is CASSIGSGSNEQFF. The CDR3, as DNA: TGTGCCAGCAGCATTGGTAGCGGGAGTAATGAGCAGTTCTTC.

The rearrangement links TRBV28 to TRBJ2-1; D may be TRBD2 (5 bases). CDR3 length equals 16 residues. Deletions cut 6 bases from V and 2 bases from J, with 17 bases between. Germline CDR1 and CDR2: MDHEN and SYDVKM. The CDR3 is CASSTAEPAPYNEQFF. CDR3 coding DNA: TGTGCCAGCAGCACAGCGGAACCGGCCCCCTACAATGAGCAGTTCTTC. Variable domain in full (rest from reference TRBV28 and TRBJ2-1): DVKVTQSSRYLVKRTGEKVFLECVQDMDHENMFWYRQDPGLGLRLIYFSYDVKMKEKGDIPEGYSVSREKKERFSLILESASTNQTSMYLCASSTAEPAPYNEQFFGPGTRLTVL.

CDR3: CASSLRRVDEQFF. The DNA of the CDR3 is TGTGCCAGCTCTCTCCGCCGGGTCGATGAGCAGTTCTTC. The gene calls are TRBV18 and TRBJ2-1; no reliable D call. CDR1 and CDR2 from the germline V gene are KGHSH and LQKENI. The CDR3 covers 13 residues. V was cut by 6 bases and J by 8 bases, with 14 bases left in between.

This clone was recorded once. The CDR3 nucleotides are TGCGCCAGCAGCTCAGTAGCGGGAGGAGGTACCGGGGAGCTGTTTTTT. Protein sequence: CASSSVAGGGTGELFF. The V gene is TRBV5-1, the J gene TRBJ2-2, with 10 bases identical to TRBD2. CDR3 length: 16 amino acids. V lost 3 bases, J lost 5 bases, and 7 bases stayed unmatched. Germline-derived CDR1 and CDR2 are SGHRS and YFSETQ.

This clone was found a few times. The CDR3 loop reads CASSSGTSGRLGYEQYF. CDR3 nucleotide sequence: TGTGCCAGCAGCTCCGGGACTAGCGGGAGATTAGGGTACGAGCAGTACTTC. V is TRBV6-2 or TRBV6-3 and J is TRBJ2-7; 14 bases match TRBD2. V lost 6 bases and J lost 4; bases outside the gene matches: 11. The CDR3 covers 17 residues. CDR1 and CDR2 from the germline V gene are MNHEY and SVGEGT.

The V call is TRBV5-4, the J call TRBJ2-1, with 7 bases aligning to TRBD2. V dropped 7 bases and J dropped 0; count of bases not matched to a gene: 7. The CDR3 runs to 15 residues. Germline V gene lookup returns CDR1 SGHNT and CDR2 YYREEE (reference sequence). The CDR3 DNA reads TGTGCCAGCCGACTAGCTACGAGCTCCTACAATGAGCAGTTCTTC. It encodes CASRLATSSYNEQFF.

The chain uses TRBV28 and TRBJ2-3; tentative D call: TRBD1 (7 bases). The CDR3 is 15 amino acids. CDR1 and CDR2 (germline): MDHEN, SYDVKM. V lost 6 bases, J lost 4 bases, and 17 bases lay in between. The CDR3 sequence: CASSQQGQRADTQYF. DNA of the CDR3: TGTGCCAGCAGCCAACAGGGGCAGCGGGCAGATACGCAGTATTTT.

The chain carries TRBV4-1 and TRBJ2-7; D is perhaps TRBD1 (5 bases). Germline V lookup: CDR1 MGHRA, CDR2 YSYEKL. Trimming took 0 bases from V and 5 from J, leaving 14 bases between them. The CDR3 is 15 residues long. The CDR3 DNA is TGCGCCAGCAGCCAAGATTGGAACCAGGGTCACGAGCAGTACTTC. It encodes CASSQDWNQGHEQYF.

This chain joins TRBV5-6 and TRBJ1-5; tentatively, D is TRBD1 (5 bases). The CDR3 extends over 15 amino acids. CDR1 SGHDT and CDR2 YYEEEE come from the germline V gene. V lost 0 bases and J lost 0, with 7 bases in between. CDR3 nucleotides: TGTGCCAGCAGCTTGGAGGGGTATAGCAATCAGCCCCAGCATTTT. It translates to CASSLEGYSNQPQHF. The variable domain in full, completed from reference TRBV5-6 and TRBJ1-5, reads DAGVTQSPTHLIKTRGQQVTLRCSPKSGHDTVSWYQQALGQGPQFIFQYYEEEERQRGNFPDRFSGHQFPNYSSELNVNALLLGDSALYLCASSLEGYSNQPQHFGDGTRLSIL.

This sequence joins TRBV4-1 and TRBJ1-1; D is unresolved. CDR3 length: 15 amino acids. Per the germline V gene, CDR1 is MGHRA and CDR2 is YSYEKL. V lost 4 bases to trimming and J lost 2 bases, with 14 bases between them. The CDR3 nucleotides are TGCGCCAGCAGCCTCTTCCGGGGTATAAACACTGAAGCTTTCTTT. Translation: CASSLFRGINTEAFF.

V usage is TRBV27 and J usage is TRBJ2-1, with D perhaps TRBD1 (8 bases). This CDR3 is built from 15 residues. Germline CDR1 MNHEY, CDR2 SMNVEV (reference sequence). Deletions cut 6 bases from V and 3 bases from J, with 15 bases between. The CDR3 region has the DNA TGTGCCAGCAGACAGGGGGGGGGATACTACAATGAGCAGTTCTTC. Protein product: CASRQGGGYYNEQFF.

The rearrangement uses TRBV7-8 and TRBJ2-5; no clear D gene. Germline V CDR1 and CDR2: SGHVS, FQNEAQ. V gave up 2 bases and J gave up 3 bases, with 7 bases separating them. This CDR3 comprises 13 residues. The CDR3 sequence is CASSLFTKETQYF. CDR3 nucleotide sequence: TGTGCCAGCAGCTTATTTACTAAAGAGACCCAGTACTTC.

The J gene is TRBJ1-4, the V gene TRBV18; D is unresolved. The length of the CDR3 is 14 residues. Germline loops: CDR1 KGHSH, CDR2 LQKENI. V was cut by 6 bases and J by 5 bases, with 13 bases left in between. CDR3: CASSAIGLNEKLFF. CDR3 bases: TGTGCCAGCTCGGCAATTGGGCTCAATGAAAAACTGTTTTTT.

The V call is TRBV7-9, the J call TRBJ2-1; 7 bases are shared with TRBD2. Germline trimming cut 4 bases from V and 0 bases from J; bases unmatched to any gene: 3. This CDR3 comprises 15 residues. CDR1 SEHNR and CDR2 FQNEAQ come from the germline V gene (reference sequence). The CDR3 loop reads CASSWGGSSYNEQFF. DNA of the CDR3: TGTGCCAGCAGCTGGGGCGGGAGCTCCTACAATGAGCAGTTCTTC. The variable domain in full, with the rest retrieved from reference TRBV7-9 and TRBJ2-1, is DTGVSQNPRHKITKRGQNVTFRCDPISEHNRLYWYRQTLGQGPEFLTYFQNEAQLEKSRLLSDRFSAERPKGSFSTLEIQRTEQGDSAMYLCASSWGGSSYNEQFFGPGTRLTVL.

This clone occurred once. CDR3 sequence reads: CASSSLWDRDRAPHEQYF. Here the CDR3 DNA reads TGTGCCAGCAGTTCACTGTGGGACCGGGACAGGGCACCCCACGAGCAGTACTTC. This chain joins TRBV28 and TRBJ2-7; 9 bases line up with TRBD1. The CDR3 contains 18 residues. Trimming removed 4 bases from V and 5 bases from J; junction bases left unmatched: 18. Germline V CDR1 and CDR2: MDHEN, SYDVKM.

The chain couples TRBV3-1 (or the pseudogene TRBV3-2) to TRBJ1-1; perhaps TRBD1 as D (6 bases). Germline CDR1 LGHDT, CDR2 YNNKEL (reference sequence). The CDR3 is 17 amino acids. The V and J ends lost 4 bases and 3 bases respectively, with 21 bases between them. As DNA, the CDR3 is TGTGCCAGCAGCCGACAAGGGGGGGGTGGATCGGACACTGAAGCTTTCTTT. As protein: CASSRQGGGGSDTEAFF.

The chain recombines TRBV6-4 with TRBJ2-2; 12 bases agree with TRBD2. This CDR3 contains 18 residues. After removal of 2 bases from V and 5 bases from J, the junction contained 9 bases not matched to a gene. CDR1 is MRHNA, CDR2 SNTAGT, per germline. In nucleotides, the CDR3 is TGTGCCAGCAGTGACCCCCGACTAGCGGGAGTTTGGACCGGGGAGCTGTTTTTT. Its translation is CASSDPRLAGVWTGELFF.

The genes are TRBV28 and TRBJ1-3, with D perhaps TRBD1 (5 bases). The CDR3 is made up of 17 amino acids. Germline CDR1 reads MDHEN; CDR2 reads SYDVKM. Trimming pared 4 bases from V and 1 base from J, leaving 17 bases between. CDR3 in amino acids: CASSSWVGVSSGNTIYF. The CDR3, as DNA: TGTGCCAGCAGTTCCTGGGTAGGGGTTAGTTCTGGAAACACCATATATTTT.